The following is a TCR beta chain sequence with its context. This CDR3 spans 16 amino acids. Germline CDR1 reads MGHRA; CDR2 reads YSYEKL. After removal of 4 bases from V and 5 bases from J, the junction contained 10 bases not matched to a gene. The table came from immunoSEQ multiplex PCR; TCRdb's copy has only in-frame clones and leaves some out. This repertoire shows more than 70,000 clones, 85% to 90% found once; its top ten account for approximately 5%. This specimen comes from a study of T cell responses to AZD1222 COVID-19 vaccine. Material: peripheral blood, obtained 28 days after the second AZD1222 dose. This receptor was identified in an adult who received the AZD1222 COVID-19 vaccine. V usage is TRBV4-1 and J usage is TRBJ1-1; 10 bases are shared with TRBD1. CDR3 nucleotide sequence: TGCGCCAGCAGCCCTAACAGGGACAGGGGTATGACTGAAGCTTTCTTT. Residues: CASSPNRDRGMTEAFF.